One and the same sample provided the 7 T cell receptor beta chains below, sequenced in a study of T-cell memory formation after mild COVID-19. TCRdb ran MiXCR on the 5' RACE reads and lists one entry per CDR3 protein. The table records roughly 35,000 distinct CDR3 sequences, approximately 21% of them present only once. The sequencing sample was made of PBMCs or a T cell subset sorted from them (not recorded which). These receptors were obtained from an adult who had mild COVID-19 (a few samples of this study predate the infection). Cell type and time point are not known.

By frequency in the sample, this clonotype is medium-sized. The CDR3 DNA reads TGTGCCAGCGGCCTCACCTACAATGAGCAGTTCTTC. Encoded protein: CASGLTYNEQFF. The chain combines TRBV7-6 with TRBJ2-1; no firm D call. The CDR3 extends over 12 amino acids. Germline loops: CDR1 SGHVS, CDR2 FNYEAQ. V lost 8 bases and J lost 2, with 7 bases in between.

In this sample, this clonotype turned up many times. V and J are TRBV7-8 and TRBJ2-5, with D possibly matching TRBD2 (5 bases). Germline V gene lookup returns CDR1 SGHVS and CDR2 FQNEAQ. Trimming left V 3 bases short and J 4 bases short, with 21 bases between. This CDR3 spans 17 amino acids. In DNA form, the CDR3 reads TGTGCCAGCAGCTTGTTTAACCCCGTCAGACTACGAGAGACCCAGTACTTC. Amino acid sequence: CASSLFNPVRLRETQYF.

Remarks on this clonotype: A much larger clonotype is one base distant, so this may be a read error. This chain joins TRBV29-1 and TRBJ2-1, with D possibly being TRBD1 (6 bases). The germline CDR1 and CDR2 sequences are SQVTM and ANQGSEA. CDR3 size: 13 residues. Trimming removed 3 bases from V and 9 bases from J, with 15 bases in between. The CDR3 nucleotides read TGCAGCGTTGAGGGGGCAGGGTCCACTGAGCAGTTCTTC. Translating it yields CSVEGAGSTEQFF.

This clonotype was recorded many times. The chain has TRBV6-6 and TRBJ1-2; no definite D call. V lost 4 bases to trimming and J lost 7 bases, with 22 bases between them. In germline, CDR1 is MNHNY, CDR2 SVGAGI (reference sequence). The CDR3 runs to 16 residues. The CDR3, as DNA: TGTGCCAGCAGTTTTCCGGACGGCCGTCGAGCCGGTGGCTACACCTTC. Translation: CASSFPDGRRAGGYTF.

The sample holds a few counts of this clonotype. The chain joins TRBV5-8 to TRBJ2-1; D remains unclear. The CDR3 covers 15 residues. Germline V lookup: CDR1 SGHTS, CDR2 YDEGEE. The ends were cut back, 0 bases at V and 0 bases at J, with 7 bases in the middle. In DNA form, the CDR3 reads TGTGCCAGCAGCTTGGGGCAGAGCTCCTACAATGAGCAGTTCTTC. Its protein product is CASSLGQSSYNEQFF.

This clonotype was picked up many times. The V and J genes are TRBV6-2 or TRBV6-3 and TRBJ1-2; a weak D match, TRBD1 (6 bases). This CDR3 comprises 13 residues. In germline, CDR1 is MNHEY, CDR2 SVGEGT. Trimming shortened V by 11 bases and J by 8 bases, and 21 bases separated the two germline ends. Here the CDR3 reads CASRTRGVEGYTF. The CDR3 DNA follows: TGTGCCTCCAGGACCAGGGGAGTAGAGGGCTACACCTTC.

This clonotype was observed once. The J gene is TRBJ2-3, the V gene TRBV14, with TRBD2 matching over 11 bases. From germline, CDR1 is SGHDN and CDR2 FVKESK. The J segment lost 3 bases and the V segment lost 4 bases, leaving 0 bases of the junction unmatched. CDR3 size: 14 residues. CDR3 nucleotides: TGTGCCAGCAGCCGACTAGCGGGGACAGATACGCAGTATTTT. Translating it yields CASSRLAGTDTQYF.